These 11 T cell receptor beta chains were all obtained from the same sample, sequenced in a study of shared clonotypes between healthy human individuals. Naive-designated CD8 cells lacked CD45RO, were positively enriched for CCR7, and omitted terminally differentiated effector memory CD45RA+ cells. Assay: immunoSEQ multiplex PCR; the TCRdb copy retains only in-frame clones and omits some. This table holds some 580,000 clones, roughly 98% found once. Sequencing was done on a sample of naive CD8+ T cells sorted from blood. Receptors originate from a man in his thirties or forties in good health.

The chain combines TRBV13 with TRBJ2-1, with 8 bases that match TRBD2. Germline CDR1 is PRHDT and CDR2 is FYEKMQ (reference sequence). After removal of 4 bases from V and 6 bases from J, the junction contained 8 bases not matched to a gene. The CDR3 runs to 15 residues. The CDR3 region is CASSSSGTRGNEQFF. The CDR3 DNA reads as TGTGCCAGCAGCTCATCCGGGACTAGGGGCAATGAGCAGTTCTTC. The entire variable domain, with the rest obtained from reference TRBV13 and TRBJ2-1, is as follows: AAGVIQSPRHLIKEKRETATLKCYPIPRHDTVYWYQQGPGQDPQFLISFYEKMQSDKGSIPDRFSAQQFSDYHSELNMSSLELGDSALYFCASSSSGTRGNEQFFGPGTRLTVL.

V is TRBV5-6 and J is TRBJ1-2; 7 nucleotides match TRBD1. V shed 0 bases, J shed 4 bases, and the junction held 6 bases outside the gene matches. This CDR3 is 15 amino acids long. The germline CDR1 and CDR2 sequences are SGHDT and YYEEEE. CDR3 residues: CASSLAAGGGYGYTF. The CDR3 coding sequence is TGTGCCAGCAGCTTGGCCGCAGGGGGAGGCTATGGCTACACCTTC.

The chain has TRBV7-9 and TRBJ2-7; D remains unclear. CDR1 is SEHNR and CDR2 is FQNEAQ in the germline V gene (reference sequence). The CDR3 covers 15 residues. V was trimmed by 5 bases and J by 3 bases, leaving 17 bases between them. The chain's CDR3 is CASSLERARFYEQYF. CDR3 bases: TGTGCCAGCAGCCTAGAAAGGGCCCGGTTCTACGAGCAGTACTTC. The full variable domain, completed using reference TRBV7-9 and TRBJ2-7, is DTGVSQNPRHKITKRGQNVTFRCDPISEHNRLYWYRQTLGQGPEFLTYFQNEAQLEKSRLLSDRFSAERPKGSFSTLEIQRTEQGDSAMYLCASSLERARFYEQYFGPGTRLTVT.

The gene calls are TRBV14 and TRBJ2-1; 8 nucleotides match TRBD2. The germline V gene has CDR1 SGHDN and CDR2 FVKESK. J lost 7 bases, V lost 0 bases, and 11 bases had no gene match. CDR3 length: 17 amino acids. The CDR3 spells CASSQDRSREEGNEQFF. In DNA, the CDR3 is TGTGCCAGCAGCCAAGATCGATCGCGGGAGGAAGGGAATGAGCAGTTCTTC.

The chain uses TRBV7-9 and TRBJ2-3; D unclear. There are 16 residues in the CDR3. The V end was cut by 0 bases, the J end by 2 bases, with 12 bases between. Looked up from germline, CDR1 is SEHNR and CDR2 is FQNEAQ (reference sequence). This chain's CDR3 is CASSLAPNGDTDTQYF. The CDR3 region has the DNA TGTGCCAGCAGCTTAGCCCCAAATGGGGACACAGATACGCAGTATTTT.

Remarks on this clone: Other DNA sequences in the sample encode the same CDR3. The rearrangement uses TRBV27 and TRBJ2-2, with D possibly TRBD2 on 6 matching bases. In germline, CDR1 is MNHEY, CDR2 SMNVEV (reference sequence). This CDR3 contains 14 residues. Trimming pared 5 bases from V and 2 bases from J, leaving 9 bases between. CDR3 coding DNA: TGTGCCAGCAGTAGCGGGCTAAACACCGGGGAGCTGTTTTTT. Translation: CASSSGLNTGELFF.

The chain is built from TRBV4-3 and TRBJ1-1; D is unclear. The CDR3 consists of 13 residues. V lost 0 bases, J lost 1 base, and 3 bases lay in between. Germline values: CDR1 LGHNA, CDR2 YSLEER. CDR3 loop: CASSQEQNTEAFF. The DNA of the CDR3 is TGCGCCAGCAGCCAAGAACAGAACACTGAAGCTTTCTTT.

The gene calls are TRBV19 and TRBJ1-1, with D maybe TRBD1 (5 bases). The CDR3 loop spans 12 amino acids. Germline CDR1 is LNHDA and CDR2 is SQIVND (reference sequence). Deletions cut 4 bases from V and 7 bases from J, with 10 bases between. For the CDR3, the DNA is TGTGCCAGTAGTACTACAGGATTTGAAGCTTTCTTT. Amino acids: CASSTTGFEAFF. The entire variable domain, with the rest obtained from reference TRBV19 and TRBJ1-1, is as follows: DGGITQSPKYLFRKEGQNVTLSCEQNLNHDAMYWYRQDPGQGLRLIYYSQIVNDFQKGDIAEGYSVSREKKESFPLTVTSAQKNPTAFYLCASSTTGFEAFFGQGTRLTVV.

The CDR3 sequence is CASSLVLGMDSYEQYF. The CDR3, as DNA: TGCGCCAGCAGCTTGGTATTGGGGATGGATTCTTACGAGCAGTACTTC. The chain recombines TRBV5-1 with TRBJ2-7; no definite D call. The CDR3 length is 16 residues. Germline loops: CDR1 SGHRS, CDR2 YFSETQ. V lost 0 bases and J 4 bases, leaving 17 bases between the germline ends.

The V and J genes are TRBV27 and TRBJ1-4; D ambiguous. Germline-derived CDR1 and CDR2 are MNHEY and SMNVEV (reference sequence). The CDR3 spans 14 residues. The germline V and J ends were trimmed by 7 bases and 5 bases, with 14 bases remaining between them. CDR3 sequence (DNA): TGTGCCAGCACTATGTTGGGTGGGAATGAAAAACTGTTTTTT. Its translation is CASTMLGGNEKLFF.

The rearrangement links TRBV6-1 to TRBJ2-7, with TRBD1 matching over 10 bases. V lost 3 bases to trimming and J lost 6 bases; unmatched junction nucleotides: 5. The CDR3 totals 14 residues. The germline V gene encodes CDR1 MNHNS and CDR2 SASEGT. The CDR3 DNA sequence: TGTGCCAGCAGTGATAGGGACAGGGGAGGCGAGCAGTACTTC. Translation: CASSDRDRGGEQYF.